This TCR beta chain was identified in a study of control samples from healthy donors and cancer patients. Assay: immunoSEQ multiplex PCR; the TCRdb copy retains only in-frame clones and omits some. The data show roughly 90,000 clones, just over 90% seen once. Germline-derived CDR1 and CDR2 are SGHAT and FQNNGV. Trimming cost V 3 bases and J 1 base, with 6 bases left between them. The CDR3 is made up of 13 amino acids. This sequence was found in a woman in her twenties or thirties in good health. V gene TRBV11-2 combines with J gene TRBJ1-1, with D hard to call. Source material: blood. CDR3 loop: CASSFGENTEAFF. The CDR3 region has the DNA TGTGCCAGCAGCTTCGGGGAGAACACTGAAGCTTTCTTT.